This TCR beta chain was captured in a study of blood T cell repertoires in COVID-19. About the research overall: Acute-phase and convalescent COVID-19 samples originated in the United States, Italy and Spain. Sources were T cells, B-cell-depleted T cells, or PBMCs; the material itself was cDNA or gDNA.

CDR3 size: 15 residues. CDR1 is KGHSH, CDR2 LQKENI, per germline. J lost 3 bases, V lost 3 bases, and 7 bases had no gene match. Original analysis: Estimated nucleated cell counts came from reference gene primer amplification. TCRdb's copy holds only in-frame clones and misses some; the assay was immunoSEQ multiplex PCR. From that table come the V and J calls and clone size; the DNA was used to work out D and trimming. The profile shows approximately 240,000 clones, 70% to 90% of them singletons. Sequenced input: peripheral blood. The TCR was taken from a young woman who had recovered from COVID-19. The chain recombines TRBV18 with TRBJ2-7; 8 bases align to TRBD2. CDR3 nucleotide sequence: TGTGCCAGCTCACCTAACCCAGGGACTAGCTACGAGCAGTACTTC. Its protein is CASSPNPGTSYEQYF.